This record covers a single T cell receptor (beta chain). The specificity of this receptor is unknown. One base away there is no much larger clone; base qualities are not given. The data were obtained in a study of OX40 agonist ivuxolimab in advanced cancers. Regarding the complete study: Ivuxolimab, which targeted the costimulatory receptor OX40 (CD134), was an agonistic, fully human IgG2 monoclonal antibody. In the dose-escalation cohort, 82.7% of patients were male, and the mean age was approximately 60 years with a range of roughly 20 to 80. Of the 50 to 55 patients in dose escalation, approximately 20 had hepatocellular carcinoma, about 15 had melanoma, 9 had renal cell carcinoma and 9 had head and neck cancer. Partial responses were achieved by three dose-escalation patients, of whom one had hepatocellular carcinoma and two had cutaneous melanoma. The paper reports the monotherapy dose-escalation portion (N ≈ 50 patients) of the phase I ivuxolimab trial. Patients were allowed to have had prior anti-PD-1, anti-PD-L1 or anti-CTLA-4 therapy, and approximately 41% of the dose-escalation patients had previously received checkpoint inhibitors. Intravenous ivuxolimab was administered to patients every 2 weeks at six dose levels: 0.01, 0.1, 0.3, 1.5, 3 and 10 mg/kg. The point of sequencing TCRbeta in the periphery was to test whether ivuxolimab changed TCR sequence diversity and drove clonal T-cell expansion. The full study reports these points: The antigen specificity of the peripheral T cells that underwent clonal expansion was not determined. At doses of 0.1 to 3.0 mg/kg, clonal expansion of both CD4+ and CD8+ T cells in blood was seen between baseline and week 6. Partial responders in the 0.1-3.0 mg/kg groups had among the lowest normalized peripheral clonal expansion, especially among CD8+ T cells. After ivuxolimab, more expanded clones were found on average in CD8+ T cells than in CD4+ T cells. Low levels of normalized T-cell clonal expansion were also seen in some nonresponding patients.

Genomic DNA was extracted from sorted cells for sequencing of the TCRbeta CDR3 region. The immunoSEQ Assay was used for sequencing of TCRbeta CDR3 regions. The source is immuneACCESS, and TCRdb retained only in-frame sequences with V and J called. Part of the clones is not carried over; for the studies checked, unresolved V genes explain less than half of this, and the remainder is unexplained. This sample is represented by about 19,000 clones; approximately 71% of them were singletons. The leading ten clones occupy 10% to 15% of the sample. CDR1 and CDR2 (SGHNT, YYREEE) derive from the germline V gene (reference sequence). The CDR3 runs 14 amino acids, cysteine and phenylalanine included. Only CDR3 DNA remains: 42 bases, in frame from the first base. V is cut by 4 bases and J by 2 bases, and the space between the germline ends is 13 bases. The trial excluded patients who had a history of autoimmune disease or were on systemic immunosuppression. Peripheral blood for TCR sequencing was collected from all dose cohorts at baseline, on cycle 4 day 1, and on cycle 7 day 1. Samples came from an open-label, multicenter, first-in-human phase I dose-escalation trial of ivuxolimab. Adults with locally advanced or metastatic melanoma, renal cell carcinoma, hepatocellular carcinoma or head and neck squamous cell carcinoma were enrolled in the trial. Before TCR sequencing, CD4+ T cells and CD8+ T cells from peripheral blood were sorted into separate populations.

The receptor was isolated from an adult with an advanced solid tumor such as melanoma, head and neck, liver or kidney cancer. The sequenced sample was CD4+ or CD8+ T cells sorted from blood, obtained in a trial of the OX40 agonist ivuxolimab. The chain links TRBV5-4 with TRBJ2-7; the D gene is perhaps TRBD1 or TRBD2, each of them matching over 5 bases. CDR3 loop: CASSEGWRPYEQYF. The nucleotides are TGTGCCAGCAGCGAGGGGTGGCGACCCTACGAGCAGTACTTC.